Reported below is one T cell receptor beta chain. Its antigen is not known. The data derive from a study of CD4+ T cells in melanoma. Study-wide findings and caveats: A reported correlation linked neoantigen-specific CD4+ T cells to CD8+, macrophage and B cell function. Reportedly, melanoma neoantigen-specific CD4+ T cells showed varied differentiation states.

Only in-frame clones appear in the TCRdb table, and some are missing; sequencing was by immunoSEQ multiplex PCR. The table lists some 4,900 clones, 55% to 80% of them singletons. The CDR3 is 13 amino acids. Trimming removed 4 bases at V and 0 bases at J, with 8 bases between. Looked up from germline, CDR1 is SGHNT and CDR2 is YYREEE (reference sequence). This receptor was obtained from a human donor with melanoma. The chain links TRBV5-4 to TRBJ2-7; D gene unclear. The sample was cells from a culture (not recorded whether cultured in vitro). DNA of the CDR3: TGTGCCAGCAGCCTCCATAGCTCCTACGAGCAGTACTTC. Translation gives CASSLHSSYEQYF.